This TCR beta chain originates from a study of Ad26.COV2.S vaccination and SARS-CoV-2 variants. Regarding treatment: over 15 received Ad26.COV2.S at low or high dose, single or two shots; about five received placebo; per-sample allocation not given. The investigators took samples on day 63 after the first vaccine or placebo injection. Repertoires were generated with immunoSEQ multiplex PCR, while TCRdb's copy carries only in-frame clones and drops some. The repertoire holds fewer than 900,000 clones, with 89% as singletons. The CDR3 covers 16 residues. In germline, CDR1 is KGHSH, CDR2 LQKENI. V dropped 0 bases and J dropped 5 bases, with 17 bases sitting between them.

The clonotype was recovered from a person between 18 and 65 years old who received the Ad26.COV2.S COVID-19 vaccine or a placebo. Material: peripheral blood, obtained in a trial of Ad26.COV2.S vaccine versus placebo. The chain uses TRBV18 and TRBJ2-7; unclear D gene. The CDR3, as DNA: TGTGCCAGCTCACCACCGGGAAGTCTCGTTATCCACGAGCAGTACTTC. Translating it yields CASSPPGSLVIHEQYF.